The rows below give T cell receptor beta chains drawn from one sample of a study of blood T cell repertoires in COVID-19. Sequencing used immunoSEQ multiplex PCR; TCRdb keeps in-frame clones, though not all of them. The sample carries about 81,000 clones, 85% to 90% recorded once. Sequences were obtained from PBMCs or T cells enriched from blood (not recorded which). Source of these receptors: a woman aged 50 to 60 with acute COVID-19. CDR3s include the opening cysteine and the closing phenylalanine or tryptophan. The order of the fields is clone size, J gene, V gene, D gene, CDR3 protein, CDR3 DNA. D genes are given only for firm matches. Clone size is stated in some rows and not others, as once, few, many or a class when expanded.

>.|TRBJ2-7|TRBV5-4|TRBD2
CASSLYAGGGYEQYF
TGTGCCAGCAGCTTGTACGCGGGAGGAGGATACGAGCAGTACTTC
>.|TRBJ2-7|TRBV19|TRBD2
CASSIYGTSGKEQYF
TGTGCCAGTAGTATATACGGGACTAGCGGGAAGGAGCAGTACTTC
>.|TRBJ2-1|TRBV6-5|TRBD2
CASRPLAGAYNEQFF
TGTGCCAGCAGGCCTCTAGCGGGAGCGTACAATGAGCAGTTCTTC
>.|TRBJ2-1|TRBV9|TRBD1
CASSAGGSYNEQFF
TGTGCCAGCAGCGCAGGGGGCTCCTACAATGAGCAGTTCTTC
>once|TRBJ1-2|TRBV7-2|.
CASSFAGGGIYGYTF
TGTGCCAGCAGCTTTGCGGGGGGAGGCATCTATGGCTACACCTTC
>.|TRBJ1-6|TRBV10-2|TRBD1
CASRAGQGGNSPLHF
TGCGCCAGCAGAGCGGGACAGGGTGGGAATTCACCCCTCCACTTT
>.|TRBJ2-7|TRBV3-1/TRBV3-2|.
CASSLLANEQYF
TGTGCCAGCAGCCTCCTTGCGAACGAGCAGTACTTC
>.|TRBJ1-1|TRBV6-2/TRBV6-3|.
CASSYGGTRTEAFF
TGTGCCAGCAGTTACGGAGGGACCCGGACTGAAGCTTTCTTT
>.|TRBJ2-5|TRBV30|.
CARRGQETQYF
TGTGCCCGTCGCGGCCAAGAGACCCAGTACTTC
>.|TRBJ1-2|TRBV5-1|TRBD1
CASSLGQGVGGYTF
TGCGCCAGCAGCTTGGGACAGGGTGTGGGCGGCTACACCTTC
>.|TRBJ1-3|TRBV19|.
CATKDSSGNTIYF
TGTGCCACCAAGGACAGCTCTGGAAACACCATATATTTT
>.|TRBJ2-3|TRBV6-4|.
CASSDGHSTDTQYF
TGTGCCAGCAGTGACGGGCATAGCACAGATACGCAGTATTTT
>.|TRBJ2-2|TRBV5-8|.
CASSLFRTNTGELFF
TGTGCCAGCAGCTTGTTCAGAACGAACACCGGGGAGCTGTTTTTT